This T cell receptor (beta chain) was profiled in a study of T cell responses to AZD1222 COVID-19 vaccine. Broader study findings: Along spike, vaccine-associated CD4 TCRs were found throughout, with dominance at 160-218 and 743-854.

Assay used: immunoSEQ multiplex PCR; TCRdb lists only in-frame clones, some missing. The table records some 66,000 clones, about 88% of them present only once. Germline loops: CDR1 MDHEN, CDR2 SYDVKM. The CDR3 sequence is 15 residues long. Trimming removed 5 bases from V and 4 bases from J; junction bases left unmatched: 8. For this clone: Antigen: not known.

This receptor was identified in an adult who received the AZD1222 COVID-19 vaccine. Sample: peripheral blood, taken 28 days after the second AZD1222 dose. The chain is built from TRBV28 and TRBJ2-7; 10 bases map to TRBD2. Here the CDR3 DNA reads TGTGCCAGCAGTCTAGGGCTAGCGGGAGAATACGAGCAGTACTTC. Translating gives CASSLGLAGEYEQYF.